Below, 31 T cell receptor beta chains from the same sample are listed, as sequenced in a study of T cell responses to AZD1222 COVID-19 vaccine. Generated by immunoSEQ multiplex PCR, the TCRdb table keeps only in-frame clones and is missing some. The repertoire holds roughly 120,000 clones, with about nine tenths as singletons. Sequenced here: peripheral blood, sampled on day 0 of AZD1222 vaccination. The receptors derive from an adult in good health.

This clone was detected only once. The chain has TRBV7-2 and TRBJ2-3; D gene uncertain. V lost 1 base and J 2 bases, leaving 10 bases between the germline ends. The CDR3 has 15 amino acids. Germline assignment: CDR1 SGHTA and CDR2 FQGNSA. The CDR3 spells CASSLVGGLTDTQYF. Written as DNA, the CDR3 is TGTGCCAGCAGCTTAGTAGGCGGCCTCACAGATACGCAGTATTTT.

The chain recombines TRBV6-5 with TRBJ1-2; the match to TRBD1 covers 8 bases. This CDR3 comprises 12 residues. Trimming cost V 5 bases and J 7 bases; bases outside gene matches: 3. CDR1 and CDR2 from the germline V gene are MNHEY and SVGAGI. CDR3: CASSTTGVGYTF. For the CDR3, the DNA is TGTGCCAGCAGTACGACAGGGGTTGGCTACACCTTC.

The V gene is TRBV2, the J gene TRBJ1-3, with 7 bases fitting TRBD1. The CDR3 is made up of 15 amino acids. The germline V gene has CDR1 SNHLY and CDR2 FYNNEI. V gave up 2 bases and J gave up 2 bases; unmatched junction bases: 3. CDR3 residues: CASSEMGTAGNTIYF. CDR3 sequence (DNA): TGTGCCAGCAGTGAAATGGGGACAGCTGGAAACACCATATATTTT.

This sequence joins TRBV7-9 and TRBJ1-5; D unresolved. V was pared by 3 bases and J by 4 bases, with 7 bases between. Germline V gene lookup returns CDR1 SEHNR and CDR2 FQNEAQ (reference sequence). This CDR3 spans 13 amino acids. CDR3 sequence (DNA): TGTGCCAGCAGCTTTGGGCGGAATCAGCCCCAGCATTTT. It translates to CASSFGRNQPQHF.

The CDR3 sequence is CASRYRPTGELFF. The DNA for the CDR3 is TGTGCCAGCAGGTACCGGCCCACCGGGGAGCTGTTTTTT. The genes are TRBV28 and TRBJ2-2; D unclear. Trimming took off 6 bases at V and 4 bases at J, with 9 bases between the two ends. This CDR3 contains 13 residues. From germline, CDR1 is MDHEN and CDR2 SYDVKM.

A single count supports this clone. The chain recombines TRBV28 with TRBJ2-1; 14 bases align to TRBD2. The CDR3 consists of 16 residues. V shed 2 bases, J shed 3 bases, and the junction held 0 bases outside the gene matches. CDR1 is MDHEN, CDR2 SYDVKM, per germline. The CDR3 reads CASSLGTSGGYNEQFF. The CDR3 region has the DNA TGTGCCAGCAGTTTAGGGACTAGCGGGGGCTACAATGAGCAGTTCTTC.

This chain uses TRBV5-4 with TRBJ2-5; a possible D gene is TRBD1 (5 bases). V was trimmed by 4 bases and J by 0 bases, leaving 13 bases between them. CDR3 length: 15 residues. Germline V gene sequence: CDR1 SGHNT, CDR2 YYREEE (reference sequence). The CDR3 nucleotides are TGTGCCAGCAGCCGTCGGTCGACAGACCAAGAGACCCAGTACTTC. It codes for CASSRRSTDQETQYF.

This clone was seen more than once but under ten times. The chain links TRBV6-1 to TRBJ1-5; D might be TRBD1 (5 bases). The germline gives CDR1 MNHNS, CDR2 SASEGT. Between the trimmed V and J ends, which lost 1 base and 2 bases, there was a span of 9 bases. The length of the CDR3 is 15 residues. The CDR3 region has the DNA TGTGCCAGCAGTGAAGGTGGGACGGGCAATCAGCCCCAGCATTTT. It specifies CASSEGGTGNQPQHF.

This chain uses TRBV19 with TRBJ2-7; weak D call: TRBD2 (6 bases). The CDR3 spans 13 residues. The V end lost 1 base, the J end lost 2 bases, and 6 bases lay between the germline ends. In germline, CDR1 is LNHDA, CDR2 SQIVND (reference sequence). CDR3 protein: CASSIAGAYEQYF. CDR3 in DNA: TGTGCCAGTAGTATAGCGGGAGCCTACGAGCAGTACTTC.

V gene TRBV9 combines with J gene TRBJ2-7; 7 positions agree with TRBD2. CDR1 and CDR2 from the germline V gene are SGDLS and YYNGEE. J gave up 3 bases and V 0 bases, and 6 bases lay outside the gene matches. The CDR3 extends over 15 amino acids. In DNA, the CDR3 is TGTGCCAGCAGCGTAGGAGGGAGGGCCGGCTACGAGCAGTACTTC. Translated, it gives CASSVGGRAGYEQYF. The variable domain in full, completed from reference TRBV9 and TRBJ2-7, reads DSGVTQTPKHLITATGQRVTLRCSPRSGDLSVYWYQQSLDQGLQFLIQYYNGEERAKGNILERFSAQQFPDLHSELNLSSLELGDSALYFCASSVGGRAGYEQYFGPGTRLTVT.

The V gene is TRBV5-1, the J gene TRBJ2-3, with a weak D call TRBD2 (5 bases). The CDR3 spans 19 residues. The germline V gene encodes CDR1 SGHRS and CDR2 YFSETQ. V gave up 0 bases and J gave up 2 bases, with 22 bases separating them. In nucleotides, the CDR3 is TGCGCCAGCAGCTTGGTGGGTAGCGCCAATTCCATCATCACAGATACGCAGTATTTT. This sequence encodes CASSLVGSANSIITDTQYF.

The V and J genes are TRBV5-1 and TRBJ1-1; 8 positions match TRBD1. The CDR3 covers 14 residues. The trim removed 1 base at V and 5 bases at J, leaving 4 bases unmatched. Germline V gene lookup returns CDR1 SGHRS and CDR2 YFSETQ. CDR3 residues: CASSLTGGETEAFF. For the CDR3, the DNA is TGCGCCAGCAGCTTGACAGGGGGGGAAACTGAAGCTTTCTTT.

The genes are TRBV7-9 and TRBJ1-6; 7 bases are a match to TRBD1. CDR1 SEHNR and CDR2 FQNEAQ come from the germline V gene (reference sequence). This CDR3 comprises 15 residues. V trimming: 5 bases; J trimming: 8 bases; junction bases outside the gene matches: 9. This CDR3 reads CASSEPGQAYSPLHF. The CDR3 DNA sequence: TGTGCCAGCAGCGAGCCCGGACAGGCGTATTCACCCCTCCACTTT.

The V gene is TRBV11-2, the J gene TRBJ1-2; D unclear. V lost 4 bases, J lost 4 bases, and 16 bases lay in between. Germline assignment: CDR1 SGHAT and CDR2 FQNNGV. CDR3 length: 15 amino acids. The CDR3 sequence: CASSSQRTEVYGYTF. CDR3 sequence (DNA): TGTGCCAGCAGCTCGCAGCGGACGGAGGTCTATGGCTACACCTTC.

This clone has only one observation. This sequence joins TRBV24-1 and TRBJ2-1, with D possibly being TRBD2 (5 bases). This CDR3 has 15 residues. V was clipped by 4 bases and J by 0 bases, with 9 bases between them. The V gene's germline CDR1 is KGHDR and CDR2 SFDVKD. CDR3 nucleotides: TGTGCCACCAGTGACTTAGCGAACTCCTACAATGAGCAGTTCTTC. Encoded protein: CATSDLANSYNEQFF.

This clone was observed a handful of times. The chain couples TRBV11-3 to TRBJ2-3; 10 bases align to TRBD2. The CDR3 consists of 15 residues. Germline V gene lookup returns CDR1 SGHNT and CDR2 YENEEA. V lost 1 base to trimming and J lost 6 bases; unmatched junction nucleotides: 4. CDR3 nucleotides: TGTGCCAGCAGCTTAGTCACTAGCGGGACCGATACGCAGTATTTT. The encoded protein is CASSLVTSGTDTQYF.

In DNA form, the CDR3 reads TGTGCCAGCAACCGGGACAGGGGGGAGGAGACCCAGTACTTC. The encoded protein is CASNRDRGEETQYF. V usage is TRBV2 and J usage is TRBJ2-5, with 11 positions matching TRBD1. The germline gives CDR1 SNHLY, CDR2 FYNNEI. V was clipped by 7 bases and J by 5 bases; unmatched bases: 6. This CDR3 is 14 amino acids long.

The chain recombines TRBV27 with TRBJ2-7; no reliable D call. V lost 5 bases to trimming and J lost 1 base, with 9 bases between them. The CDR3 totals 13 residues. Germline-derived CDR1 and CDR2 are MNHEY and SMNVEV (reference sequence). CDR3 sequence reads: CASSIDGSYEQYF. As DNA, the CDR3 is TGTGCCAGCAGTATTGACGGTTCCTACGAGCAGTACTTC.

This clone appeared once. The V and J genes are TRBV7-9 and TRBJ1-3; D is uncertain. Germline V gives CDR1 SEHNR, CDR2 FQNEAQ (reference sequence). The CDR3 is 17 residues long. V was trimmed by 5 bases and J by 0 bases, leaving 17 bases between them. The CDR3 DNA follows: TGTGCCAGCAGCCTGCCGGGTCTGTCCTTCTCTGGAAACACCATATATTTT. It translates to CASSLPGLSFSGNTIYF.

The V call is TRBV15, the J call TRBJ1-4; a possible D gene is TRBD1 (5 bases). This CDR3 contains 15 residues. Germline values: CDR1 LNHNV, CDR2 YYDKDF (reference sequence). V was cut by 5 bases and J by 4 bases, with 14 bases left in between. The CDR3 reads CATSLKKGVNEKLFF. The CDR3, as DNA: TGTGCCACCAGCCTGAAGAAAGGGGTTAATGAAAAACTGTTTTTT.

The V gene is TRBV19, the J gene TRBJ2-3, with TRBD2 matching 10 bases. Germline loops: CDR1 LNHDA, CDR2 SQIVND (reference sequence). J lost 4 bases, V lost 2 bases, and 3 bases had no gene match. This CDR3 has 15 amino acids. The CDR3 protein is CASSISSGSPDTQYF. In nucleotides, the CDR3 is TGTGCCAGTAGTATATCTAGCGGGAGCCCAGATACGCAGTATTTT.

This sequence joins TRBV27 and TRBJ2-6; TRBD1 matches at 9 bases. The CDR3 extends over 19 amino acids. The V segment lost 5 bases and the J segment 2 bases; nucleotides outside the gene matches: 13. The germline V gene encodes CDR1 MNHEY and CDR2 SMNVEV (reference sequence). The CDR3: CASSTFKNRGLAGANVLTF. The CDR3 DNA reads as TGTGCCAGCAGTACGTTTAAGAACAGGGGGCTGGCTGGGGCCAACGTCCTGACTTTC. The full variable domain, rest sourced from reference TRBV27 and TRBJ2-6, is EAQVTQNPRYLITVTGKKLTVTCSQNMNHEYMSWYRQDPGLGLRQIYYSMNVEVTDKGDVPEGYKVSRKEKRNFPLILESPSPNQTSLYFCASSTFKNRGLAGANVLTFGAGSRLTVL.

The chain has TRBV11-2 and TRBJ2-7; TRBD2 matches at 8 bases. The germline V gene has CDR1 SGHAT and CDR2 FQNNGV. The CDR3 is made up of 17 amino acids. V shed 5 bases, J shed 3 bases, and the junction held 15 bases outside the gene matches. The CDR3 nucleotides read TGTGCCAGCAGCATCCATCAGGAGCGGGGGTATGGCTACGAGCAGTACTTC. Translation gives CASSIHQERGYGYEQYF.

V gene TRBV29-1 combines with J gene TRBJ1-1, with D unresolved. Trimming took 1 base from V and 2 from J, leaving 5 bases between them. Looked up from germline, CDR1 is SQVTM and CDR2 is ANQGSEA. The CDR3 runs to 12 residues. DNA of the CDR3: TGCAGCGTTGAAGGGGTAAACACTGAAGCTTTCTTT. Amino acids: CSVEGVNTEAFF.

V and J are TRBV4-3 and TRBJ1-3; possibly TRBD1 for D (6 bases). This CDR3 is 17 amino acids long. CDR1 and CDR2 from the germline V gene are LGHNA and YSLEER. V lost 0 bases to trimming and J lost 8 bases, with 20 bases between them. For the CDR3, the DNA is TGCGCCAGCAGCCAAGATCAGTGGGGAGGGGGTGAGGACACCATATATTTT. Its protein product is CASSQDQWGGGEDTIYF.

J is TRBJ2-4 and V is TRBV11-2; 9 positions match TRBD1. The CDR3 has 16 residues. Germline V gene lookup returns CDR1 SGHAT and CDR2 FQNNGV. Germline trimming cut 5 bases from V and 1 base from J; bases unmatched to any gene: 6. Here the CDR3 reads CASSPGQGTAKNIQYF. For the CDR3, the DNA is TGTGCCAGCAGCCCCGGACAGGGGACGGCCAAAAACATTCAGTACTTC.

CDR3 nucleotide sequence: TGTGCCAGCAGTTTGGGCCGGCTGAACACTGAAGCTTTCTTT. Protein product: CASSLGRLNTEAFF. The V and J genes are TRBV27 and TRBJ1-1; D gene unclear. The V and J ends lost 3 bases and 0 bases respectively, with 8 bases between them. The CDR3 spans 14 residues. Germline lookup yields CDR1 MNHEY and CDR2 SMNVEV (reference sequence).

The chain uses TRBV3-1 (or the pseudogene TRBV3-2) and TRBJ2-6, with D tentatively TRBD1 or TRBD2 (5 bases each). The CDR3 sequence is 16 residues long. Trimming removed 1 base at V and 4 bases at J, with 11 bases between. CDR1 and CDR2 from the germline V gene are LGHDT and YNNKEL (reference sequence). The chain's CDR3 is CASSQVAGTGANVLTF. The CDR3 nucleotides read TGTGCCAGCAGCCAAGTGGCAGGGACCGGGGCCAACGTCCTGACTTTC.

The rearrangement uses TRBV28 and TRBJ1-5; no clear D. This CDR3 has 14 residues. Germline CDR1 reads MDHEN; CDR2 reads SYDVKM. V gave up 5 bases and J gave up 3 bases, with 11 bases separating them. This CDR3 is CASSLPSHNQPQHF. CDR3 coding DNA: TGTGCCAGCAGTCTTCCCTCCCACAATCAGCCCCAGCATTTT. Based on the CDR3 plus reference TRBV28 and TRBJ1-5, the full variable domain is DVKVTQSSRYLVKRTGEKVFLECVQDMDHENMFWYRQDPGLGLRLIYFSYDVKMKEKGDIPEGYSVSREKKERFSLILESASTNQTSMYLCASSLPSHNQPQHFGDGTRLSIL.

The chain carries TRBV7-2 and TRBJ2-1; D unclear. Trimming left V 5 bases short and J 6 bases short, with 8 bases between. This CDR3 has 12 residues. Germline V CDR1 and CDR2: SGHTA, FQGNSA. DNA of the CDR3: TGTGCCAGCAGCCCACGGCGCAATGAGCAGTTCTTC. Its translation is CASSPRRNEQFF.

The chain combines TRBV7-8 with TRBJ2-5, with 10 nucleotides matching TRBD1. CDR1 is SGHVS and CDR2 is FQNEAQ in the germline V gene. This CDR3 contains 16 residues. The ends lost 1 base at V and 4 bases at J; junction bases unmatched: 6. The CDR3 region is CASSLEGDRGRETQYF. The CDR3 DNA is TGTGCCAGCAGCTTAGAAGGAGACAGGGGGCGAGAGACCCAGTACTTC. The variable domain in full, completed from reference TRBV7-8 and TRBJ2-5, reads GAGVSQSPRYKVAKRGQDVALRCDPISGHVSLFWYQQALGQGPEFLTYFQNEAQLDKSGLPSDRFFAERPEGSVSTLKIQRTQQEDSAVYLCASSLEGDRGRETQYFGPGTRLLVL.